This T cell receptor beta chain was profiled in a study of OX40 agonist ivuxolimab in advanced cancers. About the study: Prior anti-PD-1, anti-PD-L1 or anti-CTLA-4 therapy did not bar entry, and approximately 40% had some.

Sequencing used immunoSEQ multiplex PCR; TCRdb keeps in-frame clones, though not all of them. The sample lists 50,000 or so clones, 70% to 90% seen once, with 6.5% to 8% in the top ten. The CDR3 consists of 16 residues. Germline V lookup: CDR1 SGHTS, CDR2 YDEGEE. Trimming shortened V by 3 bases and J by 3 bases, and 13 bases separated the two germline ends. This clone has only a few counts. The sequencing used CD4+ or CD8+ T cells sorted from blood, collected in a trial of the OX40 agonist ivuxolimab. The origin of this receptor is an adult with an advanced solid tumor such as melanoma, head and neck, liver or kidney cancer. This sequence joins TRBV5-8 and TRBJ1-6; D not certain. CDR3 loop: CASSSFRGHYNSPLHF. The DNA of the CDR3 is TGTGCCAGCAGCTCGTTTAGAGGCCACTATAATTCACCCCTCCACTTT. Full variable domain (missing parts from reference TRBV5-8 and TRBJ1-6): EAGVTQSPTHLIKTRGQQATLRCSPISGHTSVYWYQQALGLGLQFLLWYDEGEERNRGNFPPRFSGRQFPNYSSELNVNALELEDSALYLCASSSFRGHYNSPLHFGNGTRLTVT.